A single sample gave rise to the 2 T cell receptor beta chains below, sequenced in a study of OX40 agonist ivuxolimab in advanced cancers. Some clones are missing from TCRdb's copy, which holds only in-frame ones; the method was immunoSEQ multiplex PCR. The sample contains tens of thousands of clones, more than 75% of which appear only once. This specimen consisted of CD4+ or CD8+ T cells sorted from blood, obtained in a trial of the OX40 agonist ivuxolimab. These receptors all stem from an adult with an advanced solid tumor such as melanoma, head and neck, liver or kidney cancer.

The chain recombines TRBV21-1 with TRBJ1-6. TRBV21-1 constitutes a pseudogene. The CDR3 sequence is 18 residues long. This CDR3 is CASSKESCQNSYNSPLHF. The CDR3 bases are TGTGCCAGCAGCAAAGAAAGCTGCCAGAACTCCTATAATTCACCCCTCCACTTT.

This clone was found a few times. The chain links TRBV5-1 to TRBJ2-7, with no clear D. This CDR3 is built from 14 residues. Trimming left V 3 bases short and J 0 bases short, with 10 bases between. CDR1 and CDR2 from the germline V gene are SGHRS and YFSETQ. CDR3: CASSSVSTSYEQYF. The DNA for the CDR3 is TGCGCCAGCAGCTCCGTTAGCACCTCCTACGAGCAGTACTTC.